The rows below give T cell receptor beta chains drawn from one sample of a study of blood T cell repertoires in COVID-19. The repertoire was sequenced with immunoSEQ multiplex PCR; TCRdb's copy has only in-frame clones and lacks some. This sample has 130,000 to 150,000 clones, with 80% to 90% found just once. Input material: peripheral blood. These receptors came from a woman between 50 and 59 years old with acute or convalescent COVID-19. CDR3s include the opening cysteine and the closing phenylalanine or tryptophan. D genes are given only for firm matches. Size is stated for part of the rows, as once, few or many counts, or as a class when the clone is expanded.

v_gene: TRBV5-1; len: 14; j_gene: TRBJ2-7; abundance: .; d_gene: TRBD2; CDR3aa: CASGPLAGSYEQYF; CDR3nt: TGCGCCAGCGGCCCCCTAGCGGGGTCCTACGAGCAGTACTTC
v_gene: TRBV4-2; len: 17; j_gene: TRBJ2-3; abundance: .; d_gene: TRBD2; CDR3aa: CASSQGPRGLNTDTQYF; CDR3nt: TGTGCCAGCAGCCAGGGGCCGCGGGGGTTAAACACAGATACGCAGTATTTT
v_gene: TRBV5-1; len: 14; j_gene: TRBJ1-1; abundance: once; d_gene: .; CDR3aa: CASSYDQGDTEAFF; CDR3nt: TGCGCCAGCAGCTATGACCAAGGGGACACTGAAGCTTTCTTT
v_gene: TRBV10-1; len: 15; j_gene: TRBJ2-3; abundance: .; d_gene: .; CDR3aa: CASSPNAVVADTQYF; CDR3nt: TGCGCCAGCAGTCCTAACGCGGTAGTTGCAGATACGCAGTATTTT
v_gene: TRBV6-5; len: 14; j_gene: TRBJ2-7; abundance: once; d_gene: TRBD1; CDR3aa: CASMTGGHSYEQYF; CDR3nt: TGTGCCAGCATGACAGGGGGGCACTCCTACGAGCAGTACTTC
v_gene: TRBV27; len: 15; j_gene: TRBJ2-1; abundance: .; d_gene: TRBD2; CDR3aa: CASSGKAGANNEQFF; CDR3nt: TGTGCCAGCAGTGGAAAAGCGGGGGCAAACAATGAGCAGTTCTTC
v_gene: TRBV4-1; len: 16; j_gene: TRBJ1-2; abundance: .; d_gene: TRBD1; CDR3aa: CASSHPLGTGAYGYTF; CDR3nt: TGCGCCAGCAGCCACCCTCTAGGGACAGGGGCCTATGGCTACACCTTC
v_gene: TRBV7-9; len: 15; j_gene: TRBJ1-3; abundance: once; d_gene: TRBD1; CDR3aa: CATHSQGAGGNTIYF; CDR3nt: TGTGCCACCCATTCCCAGGGGGCAGGGGGAAACACCATATATTTT
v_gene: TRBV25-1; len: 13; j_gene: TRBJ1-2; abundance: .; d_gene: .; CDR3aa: CASSRRASYGYTF; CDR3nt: TGTGCCAGCAGTCGCAGGGCCTCCTATGGCTACACCTTC
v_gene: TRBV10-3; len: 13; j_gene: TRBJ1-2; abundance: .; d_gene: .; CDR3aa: CAIRRGEGDGYTF; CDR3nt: TGTGCCATCCGGCGGGGGGAAGGTGATGGCTACACCTTC
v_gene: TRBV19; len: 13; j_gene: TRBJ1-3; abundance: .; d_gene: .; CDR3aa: CASPGVAGNTIYF; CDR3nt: TGTGCCAGTCCAGGGGTAGCTGGAAACACCATATATTTT
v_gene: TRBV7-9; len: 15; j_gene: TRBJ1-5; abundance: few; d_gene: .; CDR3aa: CASSADRFLNQPQHF; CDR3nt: TGTGCCAGCAGCGCAGACAGGTTTTTGAATCAGCCCCAGCATTTT
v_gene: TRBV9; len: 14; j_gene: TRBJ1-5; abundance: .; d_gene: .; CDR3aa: CASSETNSNQPQHF; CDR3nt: TGTGCCAGCAGCGAAACTAATAGCAATCAGCCCCAGCATTTT
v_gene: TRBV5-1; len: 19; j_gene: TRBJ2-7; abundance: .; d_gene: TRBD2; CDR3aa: CASTLGPRALAGGPDEQYF; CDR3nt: TGCGCCAGCACCCTAGGGCCCCGGGCACTAGCGGGAGGGCCTGACGAGCAGTACTTC
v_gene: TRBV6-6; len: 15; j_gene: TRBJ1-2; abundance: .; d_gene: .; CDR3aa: CASSYPRDIDYGYTF; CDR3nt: TGTGCCAGCAGTTACCCCCGGGACATCGACTATGGCTACACCTTC
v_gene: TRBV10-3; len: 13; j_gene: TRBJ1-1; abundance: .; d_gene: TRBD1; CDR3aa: CAIRDLTGSEAFF; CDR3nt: TGTGCCATCAGGGATCTGACAGGGTCCGAAGCTTTCTTT
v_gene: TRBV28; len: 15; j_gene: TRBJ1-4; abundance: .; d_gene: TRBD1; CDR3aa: CASSSSGTGGEKLFF; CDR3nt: TGTGCCAGCAGTTCATCCGGGACAGGGGGAGAAAAACTGTTTTTT
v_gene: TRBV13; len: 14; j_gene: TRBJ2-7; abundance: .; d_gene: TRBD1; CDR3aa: CASSLGWTGSEQYF; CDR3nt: TGTGCCAGCAGCTTAGGCTGGACAGGGAGCGAGCAGTACTTC
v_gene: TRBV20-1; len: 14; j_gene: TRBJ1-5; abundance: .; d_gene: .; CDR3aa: CSASGRGDNQPQHF; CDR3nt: TGCAGTGCTAGTGGCAGGGGTGACAATCAGCCCCAGCATTTT
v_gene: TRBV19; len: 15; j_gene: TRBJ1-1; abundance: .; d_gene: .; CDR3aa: CASSTTGFGGTEAFF; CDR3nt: TGTGCCAGTAGTACAACAGGGTTTGGCGGCACTGAAGCTTTCTTT
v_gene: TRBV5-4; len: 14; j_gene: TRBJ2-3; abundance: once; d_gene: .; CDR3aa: CASSPMGLADTQYF; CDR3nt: TGTGCCAGCAGCCCCATGGGACTTGCAGATACGCAGTATTTT
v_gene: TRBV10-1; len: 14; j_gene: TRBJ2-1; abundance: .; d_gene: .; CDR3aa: CASSERGVHNEQFF; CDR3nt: TGCGCCAGCAGTGAACGCGGGGTCCACAATGAGCAGTTCTTC
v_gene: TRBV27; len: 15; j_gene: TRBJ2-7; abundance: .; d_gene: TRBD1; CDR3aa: CASSYSRTGEHEQYF; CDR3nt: TGTGCCAGCAGTTACTCTCGGACAGGGGAACACGAGCAGTACTTC
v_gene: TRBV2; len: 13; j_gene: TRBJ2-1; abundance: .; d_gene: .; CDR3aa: CASERSSYNEQFF; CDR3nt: TGTGCCAGCGAGCGGAGCTCCTACAATGAGCAGTTCTTC
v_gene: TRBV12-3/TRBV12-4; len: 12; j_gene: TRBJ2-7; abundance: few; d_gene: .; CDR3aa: CASSLINYEQYF; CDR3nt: TGTGCCAGCAGTTTAATTAACTACGAGCAGTACTTC
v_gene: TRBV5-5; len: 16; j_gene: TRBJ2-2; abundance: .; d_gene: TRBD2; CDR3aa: CASSSGLAGDIGELFF; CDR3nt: TGTGCCAGCAGCTCGGGACTAGCGGGAGATATCGGGGAGCTGTTTTTT
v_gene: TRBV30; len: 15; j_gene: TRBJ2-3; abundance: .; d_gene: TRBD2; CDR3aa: CAWSHGGGLTDTQYF; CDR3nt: TGTGCCTGGAGTCACGGGGGGGGACTCACAGATACGCAGTATTTT
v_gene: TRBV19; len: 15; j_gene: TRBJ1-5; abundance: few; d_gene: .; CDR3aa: CASLLQGHSNQPQHF; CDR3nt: TGTGCCAGTCTCTTACAGGGTCATAGCAATCAGCCCCAGCATTTT
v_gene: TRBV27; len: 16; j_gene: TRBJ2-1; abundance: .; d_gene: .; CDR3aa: CASSPQGRRVYNEQFF; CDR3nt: TGTGCCAGCAGCCCCCAGGGCCGCAGGGTCTACAATGAGCAGTTCTTC
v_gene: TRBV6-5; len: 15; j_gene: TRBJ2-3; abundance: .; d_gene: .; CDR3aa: CASSLARSRTDTQYF; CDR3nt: TGTGCCAGCAGTTTAGCGAGGAGTCGCACAGATACGCAGTATTTT
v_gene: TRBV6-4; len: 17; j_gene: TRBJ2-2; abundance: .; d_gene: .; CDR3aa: CASSTGDTGENTGELFF; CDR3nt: TGTGCCAGCAGTACAGGGGATACGGGGGAAAACACCGGGGAGCTGTTTTTT
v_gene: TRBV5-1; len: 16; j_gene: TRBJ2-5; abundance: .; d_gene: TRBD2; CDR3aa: CASSPVSGTSEETQYF; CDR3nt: TGCGCCAGCAGCCCAGTCTCCGGGACTAGTGAAGAGACCCAGTACTTC
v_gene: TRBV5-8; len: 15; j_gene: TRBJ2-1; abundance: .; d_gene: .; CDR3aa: CASSTQQLPSRRQFF; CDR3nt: TGTGCCAGCAGCACCCAACAGCTCCCTAGCCGCAGGCAGTTCTTC